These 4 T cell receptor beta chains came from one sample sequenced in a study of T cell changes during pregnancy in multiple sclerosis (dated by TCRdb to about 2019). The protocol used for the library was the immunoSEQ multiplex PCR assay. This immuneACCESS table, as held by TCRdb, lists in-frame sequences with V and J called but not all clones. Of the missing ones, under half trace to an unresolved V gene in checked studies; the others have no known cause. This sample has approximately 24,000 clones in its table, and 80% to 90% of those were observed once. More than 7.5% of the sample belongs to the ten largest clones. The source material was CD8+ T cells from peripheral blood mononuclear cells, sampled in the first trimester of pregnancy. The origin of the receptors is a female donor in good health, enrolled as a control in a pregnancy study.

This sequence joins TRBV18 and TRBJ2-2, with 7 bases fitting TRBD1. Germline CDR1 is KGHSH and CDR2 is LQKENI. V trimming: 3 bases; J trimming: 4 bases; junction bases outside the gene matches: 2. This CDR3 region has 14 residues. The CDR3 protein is CASSPGQTTGELFF. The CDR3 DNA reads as TGTGCCAGCTCACCGGGACAGACCACCGGGGAGCTGTTTTTT.

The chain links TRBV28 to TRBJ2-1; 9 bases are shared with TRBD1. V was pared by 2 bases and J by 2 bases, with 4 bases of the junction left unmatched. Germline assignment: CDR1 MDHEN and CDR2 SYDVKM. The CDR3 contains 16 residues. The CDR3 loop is CASSLGTGSPYNEQFF. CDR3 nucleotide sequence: TGTGCCAGCAGTTTAGGGACAGGGAGCCCCTACAATGAGCAGTTCTTC.

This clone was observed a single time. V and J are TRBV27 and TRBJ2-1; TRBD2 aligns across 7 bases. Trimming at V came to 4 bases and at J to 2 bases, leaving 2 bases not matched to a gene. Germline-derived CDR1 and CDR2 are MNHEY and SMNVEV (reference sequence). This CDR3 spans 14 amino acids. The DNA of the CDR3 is TGTGCCAGCAGTTACCGGGGGGCCTACAATGAGCAGTTCTTC. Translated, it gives CASSYRGAYNEQFF.

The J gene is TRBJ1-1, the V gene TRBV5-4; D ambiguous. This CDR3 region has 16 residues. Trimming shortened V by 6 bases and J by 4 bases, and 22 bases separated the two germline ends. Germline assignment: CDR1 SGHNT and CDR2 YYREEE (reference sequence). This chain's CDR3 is CASTLDTNSPITEAFF. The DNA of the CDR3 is TGTGCCAGCACCTTAGACACCAATTCCCCGATCACTGAAGCTTTCTTT.